The 2 T cell receptor beta chains reported below all come from one sample, sequenced in a study of CD8+ T cells in alopecia areata. Extracted RNA was reverse transcribed, and the resulting cDNA served as sequencing template. The repertoire was sequenced with immunoSEQ multiplex PCR; TCRdb's copy has only in-frame clones and lacks some. Among roughly 250,000 clones listed, less than 80% were seen once. Specimen: CD4+ T cells sorted from blood, collected at week 0. These receptors all come from a human donor with alopecia areata.

CDR3 loop: CASSFVAGGPNEQFF. Written as DNA, the CDR3 is TGCGCCAGCAGCTTCGTAGCGGGGGGGCCAAATGAGCAGTTCTTC. The genes are TRBV5-1 and TRBJ2-1; the match to TRBD2 covers 11 bases. V lost 2 bases to trimming and J lost 7 bases; unmatched junction nucleotides: 5. The germline V gene has CDR1 SGHRS and CDR2 YFSETQ. CDR3 length equals 15 residues.

Comments on this clone: Other DNA sequences in the same sample also yield this CDR3. V is TRBV29-1 and J is TRBJ2-3; no reliable D call. CDR3 length: 12 amino acids. Trimming removed 3 bases at V and 3 bases at J, with 7 bases between. Germline V gene sequence: CDR1 SQVTM, CDR2 ANQGSEA. The CDR3 here is CSVDSGTDTQYF. The CDR3 region has the DNA TGCAGCGTTGATTCCGGGACAGATACGCAGTATTTT.